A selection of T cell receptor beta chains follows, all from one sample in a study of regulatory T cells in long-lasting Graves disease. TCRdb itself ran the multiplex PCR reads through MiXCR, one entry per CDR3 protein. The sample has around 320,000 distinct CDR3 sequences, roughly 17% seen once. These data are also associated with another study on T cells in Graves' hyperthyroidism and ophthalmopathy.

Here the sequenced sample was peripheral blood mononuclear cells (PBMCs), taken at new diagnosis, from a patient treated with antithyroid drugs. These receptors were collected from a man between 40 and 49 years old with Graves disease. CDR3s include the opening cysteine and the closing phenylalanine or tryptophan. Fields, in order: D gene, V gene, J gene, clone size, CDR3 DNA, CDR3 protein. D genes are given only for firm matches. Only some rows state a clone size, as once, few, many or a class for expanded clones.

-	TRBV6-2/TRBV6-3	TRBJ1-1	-	TGTGCCAGCATCAGGGGCTGGGACACTGAAGCTTTCTTT	CASIRGWDTEAFF
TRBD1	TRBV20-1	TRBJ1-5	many	TGCAGTGCCAGAGGGACAGGTCCTTATAGCAATCAGCCCCAGCATTTT	CSARGTGPYSNQPQHF
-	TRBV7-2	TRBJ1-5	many	TGTGCCAGCAGCCAAACAGGTCACAATCAGCCCCAGCATTTT	CASSQTGHNQPQHF
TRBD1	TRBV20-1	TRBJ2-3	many	TGCAGTGCTCCGGACAGGATCTTCACAGATACGCAGTATTTT	CSAPDRIFTDTQYF
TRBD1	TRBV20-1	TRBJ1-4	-	TGCAGTGCAGCCCCCGGGACAGAGCATGAAAAACTGTTTTTT	CSAAPGTEHEKLFF
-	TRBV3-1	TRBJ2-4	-	TGTGCCGTGAGGGGATTAGCCAAAAACATTCAGTACTTC	CAVRGLAKNIQYF
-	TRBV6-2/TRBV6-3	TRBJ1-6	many	TGTGCGACTGCGTTGGGGGTCCAATCACCCCTCCACTTT	CATALGVQSPLHF
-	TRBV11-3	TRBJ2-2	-	TGTGCCAGCGCCAGGCTGAACACCGGGGAGCTGTTTTTT	CASARLNTGELFF
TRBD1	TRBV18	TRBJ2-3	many	TGTGCCAGCTCAAGGGACAGGGGGCAAGATACGCAGTATTTT	CASSRDRGQDTQYF
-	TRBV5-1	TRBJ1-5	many	TGCGCCAGCAGCTTGGCCGGCACCATAAATCAGCCCCAGCATTTT	CASSLAGTINQPQHF
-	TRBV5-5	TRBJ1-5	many	TGTGCCAGCAGCCTTGGGGAAAGTGGGGTTAATCAGCCCCAGCATTTT	CASSLGESGVNQPQHF
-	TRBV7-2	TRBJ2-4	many	TGTGCCAGCAGCTTAAATGTCCAGTTTCAGTACTTC	CASSLNVQFQYF
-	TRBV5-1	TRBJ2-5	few	TGCGCCAGCAGCACCGGGCCCAACCAAGAGACCCAGTACTTC	CASSTGPNQETQYF
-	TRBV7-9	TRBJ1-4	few	TGTGCCAGCACCGTGGCGGGGGGAGATGAAAAACTGTTTTTT	CASTVAGGDEKLFF
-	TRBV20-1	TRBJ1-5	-	TGCAGTGCTACACACGAAATTTCGCGCAATCAGCCCCAGCATTTT	CSATHEISRNQPQHF
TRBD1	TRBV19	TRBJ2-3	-	TGTGCCAGTAGTCCTCGGACAGGGGCTAGCACAGATACGCAGTATTTT	CASSPRTGASTDTQYF
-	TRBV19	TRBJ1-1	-	TGTGCCAGTAGTATAAAGGCGGGGGCCACTGAAGCTTTCTTT	CASSIKAGATEAFF
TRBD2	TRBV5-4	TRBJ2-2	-	TGTGCCAGCAGCTTGGGTAGGACTAGCGGGGTTGACACCGGGGAGCTGTTTTTT	CASSLGRTSGVDTGELFF
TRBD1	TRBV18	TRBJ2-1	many	TGTGCCAGCTCACTATTTGGGACAGCGGATAGTAATGAGCAGTTCTTC	CASSLFGTADSNEQFF
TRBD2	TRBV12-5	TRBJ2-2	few	TGTGCTAGTGGTTTGCTAGCGGGTGGGACCGGGGAGCTGTTTTTT	CASGLLAGGTGELFF
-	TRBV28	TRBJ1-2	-	TGTGCCAGCAGTTGGGCAGCAAACTATGGCTACACCTTC	CASSWAANYGYTF
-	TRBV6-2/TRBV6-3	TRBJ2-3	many	TGTGCCAGCAGTTACTCCACGCCCGGATCCGGAGATACGCAGTATTTT	CASSYSTPGSGDTQYF
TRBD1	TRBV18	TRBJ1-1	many	TGTGCCAGCTCACCGACCGGACAGGGGGTTATGTTTCGGGACACTGAAGCTTTCTTT	CASSPTGQGVMFRDTEAFF
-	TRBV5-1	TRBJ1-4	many	TGCGCCAGCAGCCCCGGGAGCCCTCTAGGAACACTGTTTTTT	CASSPGSPLGTLFF
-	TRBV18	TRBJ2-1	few	TGTGCCAGCTCACCGATACGGACTGGAGCGAACAATGAGCAGTTCTTC	CASSPIRTGANNEQFF
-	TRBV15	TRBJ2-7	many	TGTGCCACCAGCAGAGGGGGGGCAGTGAGCGAGCAGTACTTC	CATSRGGAVSEQYF
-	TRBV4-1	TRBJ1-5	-	TGCGCCAGCAGCCACCCCTTCGGTGGGAGCAATCAGCCCCAGCATTTT	CASSHPFGGSNQPQHF
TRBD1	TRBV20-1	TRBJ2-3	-	TGCAGTGCCACCCCGGCGGACAGGGGGCGCCCTGATACGCAGTATTTT	CSATPADRGRPDTQYF
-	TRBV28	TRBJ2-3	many	TGTGCCAGCAGCCCCGCGATGTTTAGGGGTATCACAGATACGCAGTATTTT	CASSPAMFRGITDTQYF
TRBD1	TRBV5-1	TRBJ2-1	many	TGCGCCAGCAGCCCACCGGGACAGGGGGCGTTGGAGCAGTTCTTC	CASSPPGQGALEQFF
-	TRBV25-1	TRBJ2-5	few	TGTGCCAGCAGTAGGGTAGAGTACCAAGAGACCCAGTACTTC	CASSRVEYQETQYF
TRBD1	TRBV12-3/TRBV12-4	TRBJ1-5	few	TGTGCCAGCAGGGGACAGTTCAATCAGCCCCAGCATTTT	CASRGQFNQPQHF
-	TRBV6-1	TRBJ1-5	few	TGTGCCAGCAGGGGCAGGGGTGATCAGCCCCAGCATTTT	CASRGRGDQPQHF
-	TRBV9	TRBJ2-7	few	TGTGCCAGCAGCGTAGGGGCTTCAAGCTCCTACGAGCAGTACTTC	CASSVGASSSYEQYF
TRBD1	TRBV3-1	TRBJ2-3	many	TGTGCCAGCAGCCAAGCACAGGGGGTGGATACGCAGTATTTT	CASSQAQGVDTQYF
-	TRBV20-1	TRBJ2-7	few	TGCAGTGCTAGAGATCCCCCGGAAGGGACCTCCTACGAGCAGTACTTC	CSARDPPEGTSYEQYF
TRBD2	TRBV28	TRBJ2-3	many	TGTGCCAGCAGTTTTCCCGGGACTAGCATCACAGATACGCAGTATTTT	CASSFPGTSITDTQYF
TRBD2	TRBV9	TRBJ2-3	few	TGTGCCAGCAGCGCGCGGGGGGAAAGCACAGATACGCAGTATTTT	CASSARGESTDTQYF
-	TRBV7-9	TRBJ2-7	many	TGTGCCAGCAGCGTTGTCGGATCCTACGAGCAGTACTTC	CASSVVGSYEQYF
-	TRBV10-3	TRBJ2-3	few	TGTGCCATCTCACTAGAGGGGGACACAGATACGCAGTATTTT	CAISLEGDTDTQYF
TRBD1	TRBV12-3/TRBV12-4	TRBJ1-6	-	TGTGCCAGCAGTTTTCTGGGGACAGGGGTTTCACCCCTCCACTTT	CASSFLGTGVSPLHF